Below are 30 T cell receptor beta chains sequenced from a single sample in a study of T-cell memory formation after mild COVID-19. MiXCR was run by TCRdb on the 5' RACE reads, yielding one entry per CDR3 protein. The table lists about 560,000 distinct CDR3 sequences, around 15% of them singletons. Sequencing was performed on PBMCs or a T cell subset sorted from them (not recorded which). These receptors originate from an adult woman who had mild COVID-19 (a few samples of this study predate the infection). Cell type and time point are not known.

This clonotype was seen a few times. The CDR3, as DNA: TGTGCCAGCAGTTTAGCTTCGGCGGGAGGGCCTAACGCTTCTCGTGCGTTTTCTTACAATGAGCAGTTCTTC. It translates to CASSLASAGGPNASRAFSYNEQFF. The chain is built from TRBV12-3 or TRBV12-4 and TRBJ2-1; TRBD2 aligns across 9 bases. J was trimmed by 4 bases and V by 0 bases; bases with no gene match: 28. The CDR3 is made up of 24 amino acids.

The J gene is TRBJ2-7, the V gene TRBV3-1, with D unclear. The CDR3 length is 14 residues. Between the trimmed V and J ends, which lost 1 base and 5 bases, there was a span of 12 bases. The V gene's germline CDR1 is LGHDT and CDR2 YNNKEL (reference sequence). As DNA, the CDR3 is TGTGCCAGCAGCCAAGTTAAAGTTCGGAACGAGCAGTACTTC. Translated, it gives CASSQVKVRNEQYF.

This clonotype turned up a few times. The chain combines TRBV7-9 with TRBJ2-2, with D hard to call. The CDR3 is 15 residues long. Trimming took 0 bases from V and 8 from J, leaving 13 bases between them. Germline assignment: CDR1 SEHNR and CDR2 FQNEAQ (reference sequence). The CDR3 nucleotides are TGTGCCAGCAGCTTAGCGATTCCATCCGGAGGGGAGCTGTTTTTT. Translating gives CASSLAIPSGGELFF.

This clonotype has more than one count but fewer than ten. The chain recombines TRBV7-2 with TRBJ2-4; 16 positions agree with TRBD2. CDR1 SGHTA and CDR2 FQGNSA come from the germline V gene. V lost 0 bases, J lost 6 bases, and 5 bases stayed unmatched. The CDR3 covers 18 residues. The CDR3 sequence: CASSLAPGTSGRGNIQYF. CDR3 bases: TGTGCCAGCAGCTTAGCCCCCGGGACTAGCGGGAGGGGAAACATTCAGTACTTC.

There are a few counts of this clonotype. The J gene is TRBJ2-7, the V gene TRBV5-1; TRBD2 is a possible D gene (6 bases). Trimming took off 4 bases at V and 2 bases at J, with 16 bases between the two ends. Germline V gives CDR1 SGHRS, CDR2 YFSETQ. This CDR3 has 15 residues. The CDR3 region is CASSDRRDSTYEQYF. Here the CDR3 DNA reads TGCGCCAGCAGCGATAGGCGGGATTCGACCTACGAGCAGTACTTC.

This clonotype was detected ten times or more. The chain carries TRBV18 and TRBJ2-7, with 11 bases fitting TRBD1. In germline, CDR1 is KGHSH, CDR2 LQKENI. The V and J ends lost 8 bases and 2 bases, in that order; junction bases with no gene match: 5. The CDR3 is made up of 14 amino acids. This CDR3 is CASSPGQGAYEQYF. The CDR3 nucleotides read TGTGCCAGCAGCCCGGGACAGGGGGCCTACGAGCAGTACTTC.

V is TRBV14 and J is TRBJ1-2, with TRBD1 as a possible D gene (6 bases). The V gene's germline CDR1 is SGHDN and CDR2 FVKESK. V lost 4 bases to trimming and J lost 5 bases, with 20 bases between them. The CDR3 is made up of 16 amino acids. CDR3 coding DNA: TGTGCCAGCAGCCCGAGCCTCGGCAGGGGCCCTTATGGCTACACCTTC. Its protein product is CASSPSLGRGPYGYTF.

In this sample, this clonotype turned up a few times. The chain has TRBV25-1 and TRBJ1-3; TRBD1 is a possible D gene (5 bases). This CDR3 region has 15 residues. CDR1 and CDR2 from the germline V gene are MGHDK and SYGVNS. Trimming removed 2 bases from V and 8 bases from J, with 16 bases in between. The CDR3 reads CASSERGGRTDTIYF. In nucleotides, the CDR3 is TGTGCCAGCAGTGAAAGGGGCGGAAGAACTGACACCATATATTTT.

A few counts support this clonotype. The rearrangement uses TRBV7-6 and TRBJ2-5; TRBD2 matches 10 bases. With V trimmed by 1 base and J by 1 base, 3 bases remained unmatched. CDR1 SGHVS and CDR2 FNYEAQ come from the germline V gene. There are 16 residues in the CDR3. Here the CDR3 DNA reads TGTGCCAGCAGCTTAGGTAGCGGGGGGATCCAAGAGACCCAGTACTTC. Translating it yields CASSLGSGGIQETQYF.

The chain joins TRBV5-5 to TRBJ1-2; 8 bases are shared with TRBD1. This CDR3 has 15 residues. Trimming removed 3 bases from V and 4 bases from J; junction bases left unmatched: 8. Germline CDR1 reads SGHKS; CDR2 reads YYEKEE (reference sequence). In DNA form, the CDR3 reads TGTGCCAGCAGCTGGACAGGGTCGGTGAGCTATGGCTACACCTTC. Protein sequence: CASSWTGSVSYGYTF.

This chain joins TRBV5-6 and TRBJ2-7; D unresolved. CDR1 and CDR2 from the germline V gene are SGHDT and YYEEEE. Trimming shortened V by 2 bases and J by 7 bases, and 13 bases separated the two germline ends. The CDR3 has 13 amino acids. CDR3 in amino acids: CASSFTRVEEQYF. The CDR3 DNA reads TGTGCCAGCAGCTTCACTCGGGTTGAGGAGCAGTACTTC.

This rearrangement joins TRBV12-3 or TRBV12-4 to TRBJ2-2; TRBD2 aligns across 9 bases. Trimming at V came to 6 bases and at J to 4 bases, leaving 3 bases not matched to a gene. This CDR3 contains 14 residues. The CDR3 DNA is TGTGCCAGCAGGGAGGGACTAGCCACCGGGGAGCTGTTTTTT. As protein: CASREGLATGELFF.

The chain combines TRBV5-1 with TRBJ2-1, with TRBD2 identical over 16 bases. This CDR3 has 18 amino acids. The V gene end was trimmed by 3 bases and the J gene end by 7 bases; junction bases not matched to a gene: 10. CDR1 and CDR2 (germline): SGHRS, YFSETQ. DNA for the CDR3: TGCGCCAGCAGCTCCGGGACTAGCGGGGGGGCTCTTGGTAATGAGCAGTTCTTC. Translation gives CASSSGTSGGALGNEQFF.

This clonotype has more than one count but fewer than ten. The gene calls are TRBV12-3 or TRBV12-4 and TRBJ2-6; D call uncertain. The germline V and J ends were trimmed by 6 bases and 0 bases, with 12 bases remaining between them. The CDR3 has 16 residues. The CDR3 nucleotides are TGTGCCAGCAGGTCCGACCCAGCCTCTGGGGCCAACGTCCTGACTTTC. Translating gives CASRSDPASGANVLTF.

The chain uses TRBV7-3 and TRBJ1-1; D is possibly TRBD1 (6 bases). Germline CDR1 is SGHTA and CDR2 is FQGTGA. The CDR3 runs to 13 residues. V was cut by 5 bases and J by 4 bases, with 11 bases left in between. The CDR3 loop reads CASSPVGGTEAFF. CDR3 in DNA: TGTGCCAGCAGCCCCGTAGGGGGCACTGAAGCTTTCTTT. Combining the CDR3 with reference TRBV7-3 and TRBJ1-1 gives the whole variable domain GAGVSQTPSNKVTEKGKYVELRCDPISGHTALYWYRQSLGQGPEFLIYFQGTGAADDSGLPNDRFFAVRPEGSVSTLKIQRTERGDSAVYLCASSPVGGTEAFFGQGTRLTVV.

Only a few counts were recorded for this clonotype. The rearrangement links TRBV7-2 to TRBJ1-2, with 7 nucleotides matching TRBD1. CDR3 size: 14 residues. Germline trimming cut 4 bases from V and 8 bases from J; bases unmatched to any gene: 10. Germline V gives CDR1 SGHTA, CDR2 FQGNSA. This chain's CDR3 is CASSSELTGFGYTF. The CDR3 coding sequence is TGTGCCAGCAGCTCCGAGTTGACAGGGTTCGGCTACACCTTC.

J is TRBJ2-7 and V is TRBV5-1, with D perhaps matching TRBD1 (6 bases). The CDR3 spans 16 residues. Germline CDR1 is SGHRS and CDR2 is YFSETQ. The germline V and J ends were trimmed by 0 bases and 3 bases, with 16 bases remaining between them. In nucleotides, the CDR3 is TGCGCCAGCAGCTTGGCCACTAGTGGACAGCACTACGAGCAGTACTTC. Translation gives CASSLATSGQHYEQYF.

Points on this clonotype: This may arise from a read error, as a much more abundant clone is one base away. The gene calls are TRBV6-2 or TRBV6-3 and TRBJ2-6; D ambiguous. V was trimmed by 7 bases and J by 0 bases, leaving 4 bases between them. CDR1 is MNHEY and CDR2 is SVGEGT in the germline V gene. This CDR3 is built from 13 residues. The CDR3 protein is CASTFSGANVLTF. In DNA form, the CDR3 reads TGTGCCAGCACCTTCTCTGGGGCCAACGTCCTGACTTTC.

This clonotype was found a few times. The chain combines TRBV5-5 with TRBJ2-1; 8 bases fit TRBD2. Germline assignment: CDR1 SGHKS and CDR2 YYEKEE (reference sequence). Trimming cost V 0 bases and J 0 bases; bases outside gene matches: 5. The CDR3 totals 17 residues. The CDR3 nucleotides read TGTGCCAGCAGCTTGGGGTTCGGGAGGGGCTCCTACAATGAGCAGTTCTTC. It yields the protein CASSLGFGRGSYNEQFF. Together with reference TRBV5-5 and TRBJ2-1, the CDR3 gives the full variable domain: DAGVTQSPTHLIKTRGQQVTLRCSPISGHKSVSWYQQVLGQGPQFIFQYYEKEERGRGNFPDRFSARQFPNYSSELNVNALLLGDSALYLCASSLGFGRGSYNEQFFGPGTRLTVL.

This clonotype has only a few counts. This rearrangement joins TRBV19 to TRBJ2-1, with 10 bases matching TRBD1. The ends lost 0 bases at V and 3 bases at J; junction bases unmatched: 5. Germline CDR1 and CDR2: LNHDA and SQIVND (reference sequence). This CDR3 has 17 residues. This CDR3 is CASSIDGTGEIYNEQFF. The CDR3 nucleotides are TGTGCCAGTAGTATAGACGGGACAGGGGAAATCTACAATGAGCAGTTCTTC.

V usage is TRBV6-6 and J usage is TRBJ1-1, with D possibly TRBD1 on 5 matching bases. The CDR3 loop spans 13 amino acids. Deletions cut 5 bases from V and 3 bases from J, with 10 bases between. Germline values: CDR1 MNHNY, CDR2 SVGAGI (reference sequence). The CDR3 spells CASSTLGDTEAFF. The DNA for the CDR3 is TGTGCCAGCAGTACCTTAGGGGACACTGAAGCTTTCTTT.

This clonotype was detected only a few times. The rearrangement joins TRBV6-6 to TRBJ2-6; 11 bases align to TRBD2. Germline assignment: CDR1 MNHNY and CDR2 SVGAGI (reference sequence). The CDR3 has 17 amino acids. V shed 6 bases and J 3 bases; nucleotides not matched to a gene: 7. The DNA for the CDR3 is TGTGCCAGCAGCGGACTAGCGGGTCTAGGTGGGGCCAACGTCCTGACTTTC. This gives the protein CASSGLAGLGGANVLTF.

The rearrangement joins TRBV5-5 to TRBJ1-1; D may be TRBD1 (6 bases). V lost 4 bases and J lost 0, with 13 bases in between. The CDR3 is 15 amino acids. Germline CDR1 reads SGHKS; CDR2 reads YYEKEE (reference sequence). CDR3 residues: CASSPHGQLNTEAFF. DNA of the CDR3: TGTGCCAGCAGCCCTCACGGACAGCTGAACACTGAAGCTTTCTTT.

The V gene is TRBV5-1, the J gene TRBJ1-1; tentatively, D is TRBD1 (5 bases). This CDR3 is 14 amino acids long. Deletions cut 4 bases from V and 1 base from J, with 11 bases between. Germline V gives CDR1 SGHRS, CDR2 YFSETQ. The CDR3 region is CASSAVQENTEAFF. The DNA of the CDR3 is TGCGCCAGCAGCGCCGTACAGGAGAACACTGAAGCTTTCTTT. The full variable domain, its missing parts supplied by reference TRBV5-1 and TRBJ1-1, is KAGVTQTPRYLIKTRGQQVTLSCSPISGHRSVSWYQQTPGQGLQFLFEYFSETQRNKGNFPGRFSGRQFSNSRSEMNVSTLELGDSALYLCASSAVQENTEAFFGQGTRLTVV.

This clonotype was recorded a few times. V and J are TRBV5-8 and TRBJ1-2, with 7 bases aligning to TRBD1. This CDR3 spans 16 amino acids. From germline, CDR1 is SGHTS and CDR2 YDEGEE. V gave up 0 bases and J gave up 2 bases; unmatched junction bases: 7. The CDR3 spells CASSLVGGEGNYGYTF. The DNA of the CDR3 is TGTGCCAGCAGCTTGGTAGGGGGCGAGGGGAACTATGGCTACACCTTC.

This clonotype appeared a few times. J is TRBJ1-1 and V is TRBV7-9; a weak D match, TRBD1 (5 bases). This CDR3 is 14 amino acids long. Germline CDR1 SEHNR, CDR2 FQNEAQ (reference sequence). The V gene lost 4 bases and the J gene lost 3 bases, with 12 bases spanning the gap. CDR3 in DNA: TGTGCCAGCAGCTCAGTCAGGGCCTACACTGAAGCTTTCTTT. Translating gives CASSSVRAYTEAFF.

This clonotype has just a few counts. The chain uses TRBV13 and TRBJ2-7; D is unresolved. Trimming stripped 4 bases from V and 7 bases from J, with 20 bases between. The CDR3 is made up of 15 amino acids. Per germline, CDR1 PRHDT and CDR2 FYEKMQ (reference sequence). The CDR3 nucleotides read TGTGCCAGCAGCTCCCCGTACCGTAACCCCCAAGAGCAGTACTTC. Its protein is CASSSPYRNPQEQYF.

CDR3 loop: CASSIYGEETQYF. The CDR3 DNA follows: TGTGCCAGTAGTATATACGGGGAAGAGACCCAGTACTTC. J is TRBJ2-5 and V is TRBV19; perhaps TRBD2 as D (5 bases). From germline, CDR1 is LNHDA and CDR2 SQIVND (reference sequence). CDR3 length: 13 residues. Trimming pared 2 bases from V and 3 bases from J, leaving 7 bases between.

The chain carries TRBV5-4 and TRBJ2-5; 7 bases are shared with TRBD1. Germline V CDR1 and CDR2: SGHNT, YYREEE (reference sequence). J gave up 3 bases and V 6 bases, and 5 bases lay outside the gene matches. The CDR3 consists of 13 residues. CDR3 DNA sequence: TGTGCCAGCAACAGAGGACAGGAAGAGACCCAGTACTTC. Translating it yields CASNRGQEETQYF.

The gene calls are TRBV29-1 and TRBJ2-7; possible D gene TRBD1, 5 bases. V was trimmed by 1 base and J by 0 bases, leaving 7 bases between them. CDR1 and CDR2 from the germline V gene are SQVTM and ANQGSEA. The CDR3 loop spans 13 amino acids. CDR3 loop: CSVEAGISYEQYF. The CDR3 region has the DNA TGCAGCGTTGAAGCAGGGATCTCCTACGAGCAGTACTTC.